These 8 T cell receptor beta chains were all obtained from the same sample, sequenced in a study of CD8+ T cells in alopecia areata. The sequencing template was cDNA reverse transcribed from extracted RNA. Using immunoSEQ multiplex PCR, the repertoire was profiled, and TCRdb retains in-frame clones only, with some absent. The sample offers some 110,000 clones and no singletons, the top ten holding roughly a fifth. The specimen was lesional skin. All receptors derive from a C3H/HeJ mouse with alopecia areata. For this mouse line, the MHC haplotype is H2-k.

A word on this clone: The genes and germline here are from mouse. The CDR3 end falls 4 residues outside the read, so it is completed with the germline J gene. The chain joins TRBV13-1 to TRBJ2-7; maybe TRBD2 (6 bases). The CDR3 is made up of 14 amino acids. Germline V gene lookup returns CDR1 NSHNY and CDR2 SYGAGN. Trimming took off 5 bases at V and 0 bases at J, with 12 bases between the two ends. CDR3 amino acids: CASRASGVSYEQYF. CDR3 DNA, as far as it was read: TGTGCCAGCAGGGCTTCTGGGGTCTCCTAT.

On this clone: The genes and germline here are from mouse. The read ends 4 residues before the CDR3 terminus; that terminus is restored from the germline J gene. The chain is built from TRBV1 and TRBJ2-3; maybe TRBD1 (6 bases). Trimming pared 0 bases from V and 1 base from J, leaving 11 bases between. The germline V gene has CDR1 NSQYPW and CDR2 LRSPGD (reference sequence). The CDR3 has 16 amino acids. The CDR3 sequence: CTCSADSPGGAETLYF. CDR3 bases read: TGCACCTGCAGTGCAGATTCCCCAGGGGGTGCAGAA.

On this clone: At residue 13, TCRdb's protein is not the same as the translated DNA, so the protein here was read from the DNA. The gene names here belong to mouse. The CDR3 extends 3 residues past the end of the read, so its final part is completed from the germline J gene. This sequence joins TRBV13-3 and TRBJ1-3, with 7 bases fitting TRBD1. CDR3 size: 16 residues. CDR1 NNHDY and CDR2 SYVADS come from the germline V gene. J lost 0 bases, V lost 8 bases, and 11 bases had no gene match. The DNA read from the CDR3 is TGTGCCAGTACTACCAGACAGGGATATTCTGGAAATACG. Translating gives CASTTRQGYSGNT. The full CDR3 reads CASTTRQGYSGNTLYF.

This clone was seen a few times. Gene labels here are mouse ones. The CDR3 end lies 4 residues beyond the end of the read and is filled in from the germline J gene. The V and J genes are TRBV1 and TRBJ1-1, with TRBD1 matching 8 bases. The length of the CDR3 is 16 residues. Germline-derived CDR1 and CDR2 are NSQYPW and LRSPGD (reference sequence). The sequenced part of the CDR3 DNA is TGCACCTGCAGTGCAGATACGGCAGGGGGCGAGACA. It is translated as CTCSADTAGGET. The full CDR3 sequence reads CTCSADTAGGETEVFF.

A note on this clone: All gene names here are mouse names. The read ends 4 residues shy of where the CDR3 ends; the end is completed using the germline J gene. The chain has TRBV19 and TRBJ1-4; 9 bases match TRBD1. Trimming took 2 bases from V and 1 from J; bases not matched to a gene: 3. CDR1 is FNHDT and CDR2 is SITEND in the germline V gene (reference sequence). The CDR3 totals 16 residues. CDR3 DNA, as far as it was read: TGTGCCAGCAGTATCGAGACAGGGGGTTCCAACGAA. This encodes CASSIETGGSNE. The CDR3 in full is CASSIETGGSNERLFF.

This clone has more than one count but fewer than ten. A mismatch at residue 12 separates the TCRdb protein from the translated DNA, so the protein presented here was translated from the DNA. Here the gene names and germline are mouse. Read coverage stops 3 residues before the CDR3 terminus; the germline J gene supplies the remainder. The V gene is TRBV19, the J gene TRBJ1-6; D gene uncertain. TRBJ1-6 is annotated as an ORF whose role is uncertain. Germline loops: CDR1 FNHDT, CDR2 SITEND (reference sequence). V was trimmed by 2 bases and J by 0 bases, leaving 6 bases between them. This CDR3 has 15 amino acids. Here the CDR3 reads CASSILYSYNSPLYF. The CDR3 bases that were read are TGTGCCAGCAGTATTCTGTATTCCTATAATTCGCCC.

This clone has at least ten counts. Germline and genes here are mouse. The sequence runs out 4 residues before the end of the CDR3; the remainder is reconstructed from the germline J gene. The chain couples TRBV13-3 to TRBJ2-7; D remains unclear. The V gene's germline CDR1 is NNHDY and CDR2 SYVADS. The CDR3 length is 13 residues. The covered CDR3 bases are TGTGCCAGCAGTGATGCTTCTGGTTAT. The encoded protein is CASSDASGY. The entire CDR3 protein reads CASSDASGYEQYF.

A word on this clone: At residue 11, the TCRdb amino acid sequence and the translated nucleotide sequence differ, so the protein here is the DNA translation. The gene symbols are mouse symbols. The observed sequence ends 3 residues before the CDR3 terminus, with the missing tail filled in from the germline J gene. The chain carries TRBV19 and TRBJ1-6, with 7 bases aligning to TRBD1. TRBJ1-6 is an ORF, and what it does is uncertain. J was trimmed by 9 bases and V by 2 bases; bases with no gene match: 5. CDR1 and CDR2 from the germline V gene are FNHDT and SITEND (reference sequence). The CDR3 has 14 amino acids. CDR3 residues: CASSINRGGSPLYF. The CDR3 bases that were read are TGTGCCAGCAGTATCAACAGGGGCGGTTCGCCC.